This entry concerns a single T cell receptor beta chain. Its antigen is not known. The data belong to a study of shared clonotypes between healthy human individuals. General study findings and limits: An effect of sequencing depth on clonotype sharing among donors was expected. Naive subsets, compared against memory subsets, generally had larger estimated richness values. Only blood underwent sampling, and tissue repertoires likely differ.

Several immunoSEQ plates held equal portions of the genomic DNA taken from each subset. Using immunoSEQ multiplex PCR, the repertoire was profiled, and TCRdb retains in-frame clones only, with some absent. Of 2,500,000 or so clones listed, around nine tenths were seen once; the top ten hold over 0.12%. This CDR3 has 18 residues. Germline CDR1 is KGHSH and CDR2 is LQKENI. The junction had 6 bases not matched to a gene; V was cut back by 3 bases and J by 0 bases. This sequence joins TRBV18 and TRBJ2-6; 9 bases match TRBD2. The sequenced material came from naive CD4+ T cells sorted from blood. As to subset: CD45RA+ positively selected. The sequence was collected from a man between 18 and 35 years old in good health. The CDR3 here is CASSPGLAQISGANVLTF. The DNA for the CDR3 is TGTGCCAGCTCACCCGGACTAGCGCAGATCTCTGGGGCCAACGTCCTGACTTTC.